This T cell receptor (beta chain) is from a study of CD8 T cells in ankylosing spondylitis (dated by TCRdb to 2016 to 2017). A note on the overall study: T cell receptor beta repertoires were profiled in healthy donors and ankylosing spondylitis patients so that disease-linked TCR variants could be found. In total, the full study cohort was made up of 85 to 140 healthy donors and 20 to 25 ankylosing spondylitis patients. Samples of peripheral blood were taken, and for ankylosing spondylitis patients, synovial fluid was collected as well.

In regard to this clonotype: There is no known antigen for this receptor. Nothing much larger sits one base from this clone, and base qualities are not available.

On the study overall, not on this receptor specifically: The disease-linked clones showed a CD8+ phenotype and occurred at relatively low frequencies in peripheral blood. The disease-linked clones were reported as significantly enriched in matched synovial fluid samples from ankylosing spondylitis patients. Some TCR beta motif variants had previously been reported in synovial fluid and blood of reactive arthritis patients, which suggested common disease-initiation mechanisms. A TCR beta motif made up of several highly homologous amino acid variants appeared to be characteristic of blood from ankylosing spondylitis patients.

V is cut by 5 bases and J by 10 bases, and the space between the germline ends is 9 bases. The CDR3 starts with the cysteine, ends with the phenylalanine, and has 11 residues. The read is trimmed to its CDR3 DNA, 33 bases read in frame from base 1. The sequencer was an Illumina HiSeq 2500. Quantitative 5'-RACE with molecular barcodes was used to prepare TCR beta libraries. As for the authors' bioinformatics: A new computational method based on a probabilistic model of VDJ rearrangement was used to identify disease-linked TCR variants. In TCRdb, the public reads were trimmed at Q25 with fastp and aligned with MiXCR, with productive beta chains retained. Entries that share a CDR3 protein sequence are merged under the most common genes and DNA. TCRdb, not the original authors, processed these V and J calls. This sample comprises about 160,000 distinct CDR3 sequences, around 20% of them detected only once. The top ten hold approximately 7.6% of the sample.

Specimen: blood, either unsorted or a sorted T cell fraction (not recorded which). This TCR was recovered from a male donor with ankylosing spondylitis or in good health (not recorded which). The chain is encoded by TRBV12-3 or TRBV12-4 joined to TRBJ2-1; the D region possibly corresponds to TRBD2 (5 bases align). The sequenced DNA: TGTGCCAGCAGTACCCGGGAAGAGCAGTTCTTC. This gives the protein CASSTREEQFF.